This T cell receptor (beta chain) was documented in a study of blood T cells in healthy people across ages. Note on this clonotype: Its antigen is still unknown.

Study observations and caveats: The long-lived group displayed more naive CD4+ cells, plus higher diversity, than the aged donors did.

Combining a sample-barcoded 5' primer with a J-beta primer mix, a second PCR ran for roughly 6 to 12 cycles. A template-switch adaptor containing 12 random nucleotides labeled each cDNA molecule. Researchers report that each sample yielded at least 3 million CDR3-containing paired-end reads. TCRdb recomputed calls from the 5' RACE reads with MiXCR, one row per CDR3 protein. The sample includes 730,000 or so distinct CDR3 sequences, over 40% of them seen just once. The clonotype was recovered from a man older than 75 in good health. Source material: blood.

The CDR3 DNA follows: TGTGCCAGCAGCCGTACAGAGCAGCAGTACTTC. Translation gives CASSRTEQQYF. The chain has TRBV12-3 or TRBV12-4 and TRBJ2-5; D gene uncertain. The CDR3 extends over 11 amino acids. The V end was cut by 6 bases, the J end by 11 bases, with 13 bases between.